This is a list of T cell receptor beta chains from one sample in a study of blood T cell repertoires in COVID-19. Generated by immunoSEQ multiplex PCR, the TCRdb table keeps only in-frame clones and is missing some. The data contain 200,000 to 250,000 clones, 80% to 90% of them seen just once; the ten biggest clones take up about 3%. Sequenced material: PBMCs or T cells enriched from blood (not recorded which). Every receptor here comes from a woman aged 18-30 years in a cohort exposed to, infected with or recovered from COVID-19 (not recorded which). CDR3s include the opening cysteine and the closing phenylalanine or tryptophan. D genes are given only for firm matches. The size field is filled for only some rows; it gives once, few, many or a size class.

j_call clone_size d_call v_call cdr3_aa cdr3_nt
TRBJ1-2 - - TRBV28 CASSTDRVANYGYTF TGTGCCAGCAGCACCGACCGGGTAGCTAACTATGGCTACACCTTC
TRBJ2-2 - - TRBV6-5 CASSWEAVNTGELFF TGTGCCAGCAGTTGGGAGGCAGTTAACACCGGGGAGCTGTTTTTT
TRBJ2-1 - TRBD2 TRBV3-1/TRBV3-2 CASSPLAGDNEQFF TGTGCCAGCAGCCCTCTAGCGGGAGACAATGAGCAGTTCTTC
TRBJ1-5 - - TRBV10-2 CASSETVNQPQHF TGCGCCAGCAGTGAGACGGTTAATCAGCCCCAGCATTTT
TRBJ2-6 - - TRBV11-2 CASSSVRGNSGANVLTF TGTGCCAGCAGCTCCGTAAGGGGAAACTCTGGGGCCAACGTCCTGACTTTC
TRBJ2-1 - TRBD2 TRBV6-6 CASSFNSGGEQFF TGTGCCAGCAGTTTTAATAGCGGGGGGGAGCAGTTCTTC
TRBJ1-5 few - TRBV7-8 CASSSGMYQPQHF TGTGCCAGCAGCTCAGGGATGTATCAGCCCCAGCATTTT
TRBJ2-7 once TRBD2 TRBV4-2 CASSLFEGTTYEQYF TGTGCCAGCAGCCTGTTCGAAGGGACTACCTACGAGCAGTACTTC
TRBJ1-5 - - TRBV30 CAWSAPGIGQPQHF TGTGCCTGGAGTGCACCAGGGATTGGTCAGCCCCAGCATTTT
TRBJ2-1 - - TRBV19 CASSVPLSDEQFF TGTGCCAGTAGTGTTCCCCTGAGCGATGAGCAGTTCTTC
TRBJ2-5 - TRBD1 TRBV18 CASSPPDRVKTQYF TGTGCCAGCTCACCACCCGACAGGGTTAAGACCCAGTACTTC
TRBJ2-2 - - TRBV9 CASSVTLGTGELFF TGTGCCAGCAGCGTAACGCTAGGTACCGGGGAGCTGTTTTTT
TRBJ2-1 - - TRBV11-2 CASSSKFSRDRGYNEQFF TGTGCCAGCAGCTCAAAGTTCTCGCGGGACCGAGGGTACAATGAGCAGTTCTTC
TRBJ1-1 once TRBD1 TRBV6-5 CASTQGLNTEAFF TGTGCCAGCACACAGGGGTTGAACACTGAAGCTTTCTTT
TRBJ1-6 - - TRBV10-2 CASSDDIPSSYNSPLHF TGCGCCAGCAGTGACGACATCCCGAGCTCCTATAATTCACCCCTCCACTTT
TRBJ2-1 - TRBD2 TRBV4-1 CASSQHQTGTRLFLEQFF TGCGCCAGCAGCCAGCATCAAACCGGGACTAGACTTTTTTTGGAGCAGTTCTTC
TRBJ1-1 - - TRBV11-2 CASSLVGIPEAFF TGTGCCAGCAGCTTAGTCGGGATCCCTGAAGCTTTCTTT
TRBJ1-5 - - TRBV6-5 CASSRGEGNQPQHF TGTGCCAGTTCCAGGGGAGAAGGAAATCAGCCCCAGCATTTT
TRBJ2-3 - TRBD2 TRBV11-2 CASSLDSSGANTDTQYF TGTGCCAGCAGCTTAGATTCTAGCGGGGCGAACACAGATACGCAGTATTTT
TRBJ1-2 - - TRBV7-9 CASTENGVRYGYTF TGTGCCAGCACCGAAAACGGGGTTCGTTATGGCTACACCTTC
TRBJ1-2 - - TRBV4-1 CASSPPFYSYGYTF TGCGCCAGCAGCCCCCCCTTCTACAGCTATGGCTACACCTTC
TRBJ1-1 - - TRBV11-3 CASSTYTGSTEAFF TGTGCCAGCAGCACGTACACAGGAAGCACTGAAGCTTTCTTT
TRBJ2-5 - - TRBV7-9 CASSQGSGTFQETQYF TGTGCCAGCAGCCAAGGCTCCGGGACATTCCAAGAGACCCAGTACTTC
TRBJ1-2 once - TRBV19 CASSLDTFGGYTF TGTGCCAGTAGCCTCGACACCTTCGGCGGCTACACCTTC
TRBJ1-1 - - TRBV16 CASSQRQKNTEAFF TGTGCCAGCAGCCAACGCCAGAAGAACACTGAAGCTTTCTTT
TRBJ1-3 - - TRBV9 CASSVQGSGNTIYF TGTGCCAGCAGCGTACAGGGGTCCGGAAACACCATATATTTT
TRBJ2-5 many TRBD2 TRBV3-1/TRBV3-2 CASSQMSSGETQYF TGTGCCAGCAGCCAAATGTCTAGCGGCGAGACCCAGTACTTC
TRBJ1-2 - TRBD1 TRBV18 CASSPQGQSYGYTF TGTGCCAGCTCACCACAGGGACAGAGCTATGGCTACACCTTC
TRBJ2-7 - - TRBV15 CATSRDMGDEQYF TGTGCCACCAGCAGAGACATGGGAGACGAGCAGTACTTC
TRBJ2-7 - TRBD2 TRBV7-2 CASRRQAGGSYEQYF TGTGCCAGCAGACGTCAAGCGGGGGGTTCCTACGAGCAGTACTTC
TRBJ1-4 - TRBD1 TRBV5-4 CASSLGGQSEKLFF TGTGCCAGCAGCCTAGGGGGACAGAGTGAAAAACTGTTTTTT
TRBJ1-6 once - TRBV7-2 CASSPLAGLDNSPLHF TGTGCCAGCAGCCCCCTAGCTGGGCTAGATAATTCACCCCTCCACTTT
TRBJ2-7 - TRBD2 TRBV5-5 CASSYSGGQSYEQYF TGTGCCAGCAGCTATAGCGGGGGGCAATCCTACGAGCAGTACTTC
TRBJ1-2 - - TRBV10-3 CAISDPSGYTF TGTGCCATCAGTGACCCTAGTGGCTACACCTTC
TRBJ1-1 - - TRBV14 CASSRGRTEAFF TGTGCCAGCAGCAGGGGCCGAACTGAAGCTTTCTTT
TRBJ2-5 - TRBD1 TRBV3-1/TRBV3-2 CASSQGTGGQETQYF TGTGCCAGCAGCCAAGGGACAGGGGGACAAGAGACCCAGTACTTC
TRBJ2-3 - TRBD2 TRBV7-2 CASSLSLAGSTDTQYF TGTGCCAGCAGCTTAAGTCTAGCGGGGAGCACAGATACGCAGTATTTT
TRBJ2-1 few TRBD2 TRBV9 CASSVLAGVASEQFF TGTGCCAGCAGCGTACTAGCGGGAGTGGCTAGTGAGCAGTTCTTC
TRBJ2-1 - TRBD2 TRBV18 CASSPELAGRDEQFF TGTGCCAGCTCACCAGAACTAGCGGGGCGAGATGAGCAGTTCTTC
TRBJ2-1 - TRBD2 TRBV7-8 CASSSGLAGGGEFF TGTGCCAGCAGCTCGGGACTAGCGGGGGGTGGCGAGTTCTTC
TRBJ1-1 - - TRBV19 CASTLNTEAFF TGTGCCAGTACCTTGAACACTGAAGCTTTCTTT
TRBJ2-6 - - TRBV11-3 CASIGKSLSGANVLTF TGTGCCAGCATCGGGAAGAGCCTCTCTGGGGCCAACGTCCTGACTTTC
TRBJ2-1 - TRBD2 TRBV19 CASRPLAGGESEQFF TGTGCCAGTAGACCACTAGCGGGGGGGGAAAGTGAGCAGTTCTTC
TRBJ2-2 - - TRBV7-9 CASSSPGGFTGELFF TGTGCCAGCAGCTCTCCGGGGGGCTTCACCGGGGAGCTGTTTTTT
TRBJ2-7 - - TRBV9 CASSVGPGLIEQYF TGTGCCAGCAGCGTAGGTCCAGGACTTATCGAGCAGTACTTC
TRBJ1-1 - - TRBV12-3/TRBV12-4 CASSLTGTEAFF TGTGCCAGCAGTTTAACAGGGACTGAAGCTTTCTTT
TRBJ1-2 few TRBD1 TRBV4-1 CASSHPFDRGGYGYTF TGCGCCAGCAGCCACCCGTTTGACAGGGGTGGCTATGGCTACACCTTC
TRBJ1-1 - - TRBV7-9 CASSLSVTEAFF TGTGCCAGCAGCCTCAGCGTCACTGAAGCTTTCTTT
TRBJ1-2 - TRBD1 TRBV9 CASSVGSGQGAGYTF TGTGCCAGCAGCGTAGGATCGGGACAGGGGGCTGGCTACACCTTC
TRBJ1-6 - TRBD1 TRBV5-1 CASTLGQANSPLHF TGCGCCAGCACCCTAGGACAGGCCAATTCACCCCTCCACTTT
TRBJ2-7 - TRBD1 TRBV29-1 CSGGTGTSYEQYF TGCAGCGGTGGGACAGGGACCTCCTACGAGCAGTACTTC
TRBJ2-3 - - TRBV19 CASSIEGLADRTDTQYF TGTGCCAGTAGTATAGAAGGGCTAGCAGACCGCACAGATACGCAGTATTTT
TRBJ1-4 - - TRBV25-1 CASSEFVQGGEKLFF TGTGCCAGCAGTGAGTTTGTGCAGGGAGGGGAAAAACTGTTTTTT
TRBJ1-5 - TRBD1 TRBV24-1 CATSETGNQPQHF TGTGCCACCAGTGAGACAGGGAATCAGCCCCAGCATTTT
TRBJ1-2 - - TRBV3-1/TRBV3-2 CASSQDWGDETF TGTGCCAGCAGCCAAGATTGGGGGGATGAAACCTTC